This T cell receptor beta chain is drawn from a study of T cell repertoires in cytomegalovirus infection. Background on the study: TCR beta signatures that were public indicated CMV infection and matching HLA type.

A single record per CDR3 protein comes from TCRdb applying MiXCR to the reads. In the table there are around 770,000 distinct CDR3 sequences, under 35% of which are singletons. Findings and caveats of the study: The study identified carriers of CMV plus the relevant HLA from cumulative public TCR beta family frequency.

Trimming removed 0 bases from V and 4 bases from J, with 11 bases in between. The germline gives CDR1 SGHRS, CDR2 YFSETQ. The CDR3 contains 14 residues. As for this clonotype: Its matching antigen is unknown.

The chain is built from TRBV5-1 and TRBJ2-7; D is possibly TRBD1 (6 bases). This TCR came from a human donor in good health (CMV status not recorded). Some clones in this sample may be carry-over from other donors' samples. The specimen comprised cultured CD8+ T cells from PBMCs, sampled from culture after CMV antigen stimulation. The CDR3 here is CASSLEGGGYEQYF. The DNA of the CDR3 is TGCGCCAGCAGCTTGGAAGGGGGTGGGTACGAGCAGTACTTC.